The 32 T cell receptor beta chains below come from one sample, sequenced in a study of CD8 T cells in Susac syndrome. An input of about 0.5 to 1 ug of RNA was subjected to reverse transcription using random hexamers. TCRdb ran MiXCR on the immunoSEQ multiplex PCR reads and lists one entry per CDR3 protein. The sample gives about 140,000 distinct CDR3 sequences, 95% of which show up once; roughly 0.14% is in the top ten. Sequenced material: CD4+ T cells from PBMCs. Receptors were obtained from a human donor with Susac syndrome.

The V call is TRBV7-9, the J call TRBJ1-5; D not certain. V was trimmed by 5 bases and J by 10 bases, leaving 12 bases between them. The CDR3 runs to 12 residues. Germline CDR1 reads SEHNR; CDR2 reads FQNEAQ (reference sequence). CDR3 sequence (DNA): TGTGCCAGCAGCCCTTCTGGAGGTCCCCAGCATTTT. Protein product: CASSPSGGPQHF. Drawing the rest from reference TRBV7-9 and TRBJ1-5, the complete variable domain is DTGVSQNPRHKITKRGQNVTFRCDPISEHNRLYWYRQTLGQGPEFLTYFQNEAQLEKSRLLSDRFSAERPKGSFSTLEIQRTEQGDSAMYLCASSPSGGPQHFGDGTRLSIL.

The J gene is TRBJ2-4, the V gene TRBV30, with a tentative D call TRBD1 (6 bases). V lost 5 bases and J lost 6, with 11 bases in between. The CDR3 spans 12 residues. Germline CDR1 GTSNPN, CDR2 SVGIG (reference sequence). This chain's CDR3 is CAWQPGVNIQYF. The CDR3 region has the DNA TGTGCCTGGCAACCAGGGGTAAACATTCAGTACTTC.

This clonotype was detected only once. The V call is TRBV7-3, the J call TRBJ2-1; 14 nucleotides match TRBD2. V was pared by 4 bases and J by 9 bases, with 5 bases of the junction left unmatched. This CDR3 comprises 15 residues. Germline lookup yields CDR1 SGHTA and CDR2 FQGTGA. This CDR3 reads CASSSGLAGVGEQFF. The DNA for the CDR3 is TGTGCCAGCAGCTCGGGACTAGCGGGAGTTGGTGAGCAGTTCTTC.

The CDR3 spells CASSPRDYTYEQYF. Written as DNA, the CDR3 is TGTGCCAGCAGCCCACGGGACTACACCTACGAGCAGTACTTC. V and J are TRBV9 and TRBJ2-7; TRBD2 agrees at 7 bases. The junction had 6 bases not matched to a gene; V was cut back by 4 bases and J by 2 bases. CDR1 and CDR2 from the germline V gene are SGDLS and YYNGEE. This CDR3 has 14 residues.

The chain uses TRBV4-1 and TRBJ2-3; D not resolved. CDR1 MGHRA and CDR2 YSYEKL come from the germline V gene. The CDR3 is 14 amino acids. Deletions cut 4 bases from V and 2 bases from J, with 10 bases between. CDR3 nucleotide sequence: TGCGCCAGCAGCCCCCTCCGAACCACAGATACGCAGTATTTT. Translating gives CASSPLRTTDTQYF.

CDR3 protein: CASSLRWGGRQGNEQFF. The CDR3 bases are TGTGCCAGCAGCTTGAGATGGGGCGGGAGACAGGGCAATGAGCAGTTCTTC. The chain couples TRBV5-6 to TRBJ2-1, with D possibly being TRBD1 or TRBD2 (7 bases each). Germline V gives CDR1 SGHDT, CDR2 YYEEEE. This CDR3 contains 17 residues. V lost 1 base to trimming and J lost 6 bases, with 20 bases between them. Filled out from reference TRBV5-6 and TRBJ2-1, the complete variable domain reads DAGVTQSPTHLIKTRGQQVTLRCSPKSGHDTVSWYQQALGQGPQFIFQYYEEEERQRGNFPDRFSGHQFPNYSSELNVNALLLGDSALYLCASSLRWGGRQGNEQFFGPGTRLTVL.

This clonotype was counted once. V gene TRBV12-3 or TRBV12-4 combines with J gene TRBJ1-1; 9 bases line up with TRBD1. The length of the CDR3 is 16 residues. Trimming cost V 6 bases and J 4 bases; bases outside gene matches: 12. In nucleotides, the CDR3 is TGTGCCAGCAGCAGACCGGGACAGGGTTTGCGCACTGAAGCTTTCTTT. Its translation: CASSRPGQGLRTEAFF.

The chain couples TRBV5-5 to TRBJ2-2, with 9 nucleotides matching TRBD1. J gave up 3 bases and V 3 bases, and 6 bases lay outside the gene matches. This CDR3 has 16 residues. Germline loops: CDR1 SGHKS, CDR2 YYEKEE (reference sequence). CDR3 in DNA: TGTGCCAGCAGCTCAGCACAGGGGGCGGACACCGGGGAGCTGTTTTTT. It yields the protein CASSSAQGADTGELFF.

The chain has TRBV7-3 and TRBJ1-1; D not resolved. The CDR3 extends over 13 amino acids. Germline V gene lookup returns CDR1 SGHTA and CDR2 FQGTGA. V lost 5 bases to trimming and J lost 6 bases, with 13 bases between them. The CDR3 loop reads CASSPGREAEAFF. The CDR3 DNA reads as TGTGCCAGCAGCCCCGGGAGGGAAGCTGAAGCTTTCTTT.

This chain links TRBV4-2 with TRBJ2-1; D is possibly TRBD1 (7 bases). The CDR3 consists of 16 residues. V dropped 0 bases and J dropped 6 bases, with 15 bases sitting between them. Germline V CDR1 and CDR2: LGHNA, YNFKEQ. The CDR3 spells CASSQDRAGGFNEQFF. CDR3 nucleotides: TGTGCCAGCAGCCAAGACAGGGCAGGGGGGTTCAATGAGCAGTTCTTC.

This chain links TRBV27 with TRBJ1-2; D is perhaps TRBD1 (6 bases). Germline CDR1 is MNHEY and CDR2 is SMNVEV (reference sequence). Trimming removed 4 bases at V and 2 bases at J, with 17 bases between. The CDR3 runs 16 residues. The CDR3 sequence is CASSSLALTGNYGYTF. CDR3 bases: TGTGCCAGCAGTTCCCTTGCCCTGACAGGCAACTATGGCTACACCTTC.

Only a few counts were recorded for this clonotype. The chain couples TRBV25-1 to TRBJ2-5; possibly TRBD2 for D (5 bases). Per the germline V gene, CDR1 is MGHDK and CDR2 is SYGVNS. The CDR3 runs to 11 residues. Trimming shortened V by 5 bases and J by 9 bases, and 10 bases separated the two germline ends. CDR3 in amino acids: CASSTLGAQYF. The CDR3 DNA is TGTGCCAGCAGTACCCTCGGGGCCCAGTACTTC.

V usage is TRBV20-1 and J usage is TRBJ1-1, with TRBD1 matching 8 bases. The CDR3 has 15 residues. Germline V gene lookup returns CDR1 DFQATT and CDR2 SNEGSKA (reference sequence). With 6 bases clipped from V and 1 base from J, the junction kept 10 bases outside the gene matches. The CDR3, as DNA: TGCAGTGCCCCTTCCCGGACAGGGAGGAACACTGAAGCTTTCTTT. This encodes CSAPSRTGRNTEAFF.

The CDR3 spells CASSPGAGNNSPLHF. For the CDR3, the DNA is TGTGCCAGCTCACCCGGAGCGGGGAATAATTCACCCCTCCACTTT. The rearrangement links TRBV18 to TRBJ1-6; the D is unclear. The CDR3 spans 15 residues. The ends were cut back, 3 bases at V and 5 bases at J, with 11 bases in the middle. From germline, CDR1 is KGHSH and CDR2 LQKENI.

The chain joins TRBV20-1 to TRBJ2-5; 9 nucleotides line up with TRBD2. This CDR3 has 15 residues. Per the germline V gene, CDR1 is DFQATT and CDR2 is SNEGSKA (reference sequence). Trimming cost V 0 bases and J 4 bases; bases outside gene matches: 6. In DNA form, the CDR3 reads TGCAGTGCTAGAGATCCTAGCGGGATGAGAGAGACCCAGTACTTC. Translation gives CSARDPSGMRETQYF.

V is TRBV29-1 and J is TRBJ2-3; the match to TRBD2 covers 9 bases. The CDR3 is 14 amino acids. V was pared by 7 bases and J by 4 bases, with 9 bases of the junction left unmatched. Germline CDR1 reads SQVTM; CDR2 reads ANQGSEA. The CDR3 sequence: CSGPGTSSPDTQYF. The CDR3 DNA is TGCAGCGGCCCCGGGACTAGCAGCCCAGATACGCAGTATTTT.

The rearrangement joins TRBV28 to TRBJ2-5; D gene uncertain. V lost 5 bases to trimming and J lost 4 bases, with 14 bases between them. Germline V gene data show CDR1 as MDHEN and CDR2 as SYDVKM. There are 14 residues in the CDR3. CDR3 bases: TGTGCCAGCAGTCCTCGGAGTTTCACAGAGACCCAGTACTTC. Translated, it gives CASSPRSFTETQYF.

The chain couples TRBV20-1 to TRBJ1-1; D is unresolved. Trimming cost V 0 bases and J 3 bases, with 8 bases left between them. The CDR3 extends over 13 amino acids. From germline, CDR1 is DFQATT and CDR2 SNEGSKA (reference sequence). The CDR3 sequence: CSARDSRHTEAFF. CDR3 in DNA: TGCAGTGCTAGAGATTCCAGGCACACTGAAGCTTTCTTT.

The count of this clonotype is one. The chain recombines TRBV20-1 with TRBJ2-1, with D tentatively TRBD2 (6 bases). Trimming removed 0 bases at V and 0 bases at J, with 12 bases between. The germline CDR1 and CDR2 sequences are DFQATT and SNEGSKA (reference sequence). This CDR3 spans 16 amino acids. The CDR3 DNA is TGCAGTGCTAGAGATCGGCGGGGATACTCCTACAATGAGCAGTTCTTC. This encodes CSARDRRGYSYNEQFF.

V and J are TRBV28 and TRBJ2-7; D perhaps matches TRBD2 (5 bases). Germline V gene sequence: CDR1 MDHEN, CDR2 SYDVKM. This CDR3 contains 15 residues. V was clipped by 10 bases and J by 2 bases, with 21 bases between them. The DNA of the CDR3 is TGTGCCACCCAACAGCGCGGGCGACCTACCTACGAGCAGTACTTC. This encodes CATQQRGRPTYEQYF.

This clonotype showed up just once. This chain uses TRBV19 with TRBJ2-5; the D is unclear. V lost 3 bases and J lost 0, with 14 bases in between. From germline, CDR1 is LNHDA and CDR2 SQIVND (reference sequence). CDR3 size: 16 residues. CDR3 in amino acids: CASSIWPTKYQETQYF. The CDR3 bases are TGTGCCAGTAGTATTTGGCCGACAAAGTACCAAGAGACCCAGTACTTC.

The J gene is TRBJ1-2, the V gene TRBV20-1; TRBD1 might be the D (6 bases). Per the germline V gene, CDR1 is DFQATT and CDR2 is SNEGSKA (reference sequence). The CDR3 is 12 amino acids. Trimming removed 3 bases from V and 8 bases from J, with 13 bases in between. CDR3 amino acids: CSASGGARGYTF. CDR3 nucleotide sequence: TGCAGTGCTAGTGGGGGGGCTAGGGGCTACACCTTC.

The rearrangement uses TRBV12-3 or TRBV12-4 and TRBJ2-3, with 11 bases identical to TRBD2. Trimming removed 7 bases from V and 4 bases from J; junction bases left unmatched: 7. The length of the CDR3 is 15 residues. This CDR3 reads CASMTPGLAADTQYF. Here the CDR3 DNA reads TGTGCCAGCATGACCCCGGGACTAGCGGCAGATACGCAGTATTTT.

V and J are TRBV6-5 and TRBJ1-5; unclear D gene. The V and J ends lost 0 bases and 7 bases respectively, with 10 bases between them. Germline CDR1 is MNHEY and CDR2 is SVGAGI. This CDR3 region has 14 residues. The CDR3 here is CASSYSSALQPQHF. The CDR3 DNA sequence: TGTGCCAGCAGTTACTCGTCGGCATTACAGCCCCAGCATTTT.

The CDR3 loop reads CASSVTGGFGLGEQYF. For the CDR3, the DNA is TGTGCCAGCAGCGTAACGGGGGGGTTCGGCTTAGGCGAGCAGTACTTC. The chain couples TRBV9 to TRBJ2-7; 8 nucleotides match TRBD2. Germline V gene lookup returns CDR1 SGDLS and CDR2 YYNGEE. This CDR3 spans 16 amino acids. The J segment lost 6 bases and the V segment lost 1 base, leaving 12 bases of the junction unmatched.

The chain's CDR3 is CARGGGPVFYEQYF. The CDR3 bases are TGTGCCCGAGGGGGGGGGCCAGTCTTTTACGAGCAGTACTTC. The V call is TRBV24-1, the J call TRBJ2-7; D possibly corresponds to TRBD2 (7 bases). Germline V lookup: CDR1 KGHDR, CDR2 SFDVKD. V gave up 12 bases and J gave up 4 bases, with 21 bases separating them. The CDR3 totals 14 residues.

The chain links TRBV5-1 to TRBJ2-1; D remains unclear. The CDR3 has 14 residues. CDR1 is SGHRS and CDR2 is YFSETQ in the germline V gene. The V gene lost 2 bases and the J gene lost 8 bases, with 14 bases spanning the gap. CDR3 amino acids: CASSLNTLGDEQFF. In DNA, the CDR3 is TGCGCCAGCAGCTTAAATACCCTCGGCGATGAGCAGTTCTTC.

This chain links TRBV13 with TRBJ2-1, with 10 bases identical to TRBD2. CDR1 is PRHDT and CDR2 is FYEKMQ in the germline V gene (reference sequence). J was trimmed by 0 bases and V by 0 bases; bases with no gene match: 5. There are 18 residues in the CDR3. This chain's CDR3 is CASSLGLAGSSSYNEQFF. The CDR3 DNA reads TGTGCCAGCAGCTTAGGACTAGCGGGATCGAGCTCCTACAATGAGCAGTTCTTC.

The CDR3 region is CSVGQGVEQETQYF. CDR3 bases: TGCAGCGTGGGACAGGGTGTGGAACAAGAGACCCAGTACTTC. The rearrangement joins TRBV29-1 to TRBJ2-5; TRBD1 agrees at 9 bases. Germline loops: CDR1 SQVTM, CDR2 ANQGSEA. Trimming removed 6 bases from V and 2 bases from J; junction bases left unmatched: 7. The CDR3 sequence is 14 residues long.

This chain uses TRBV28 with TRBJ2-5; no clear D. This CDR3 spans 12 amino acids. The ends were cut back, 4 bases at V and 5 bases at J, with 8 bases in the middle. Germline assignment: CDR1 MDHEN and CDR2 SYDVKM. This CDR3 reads CASSSRQETQYF. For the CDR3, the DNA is TGTGCCAGCAGTTCCAGGCAGGAGACCCAGTACTTC.

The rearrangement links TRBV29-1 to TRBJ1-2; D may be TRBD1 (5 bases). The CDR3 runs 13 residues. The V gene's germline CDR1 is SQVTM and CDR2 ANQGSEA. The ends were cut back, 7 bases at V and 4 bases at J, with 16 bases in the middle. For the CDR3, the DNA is TGCAGCGCCATCAGGGATTACAGCTATGGCTACACCTTC. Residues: CSAIRDYSYGYTF.

CDR3 nucleotides: TGTGCCAGCAGGGCCCTGACGCGGGGTGAGCAGTTCTTC. This gives the protein CASRALTRGEQFF. The V call is TRBV6-2 or TRBV6-3, the J call TRBJ2-1; a weak D match, TRBD2 (6 bases). Germline CDR1 MNHEY, CDR2 SVGEGT. The CDR3 length is 13 residues. The V and J ends lost 6 bases and 9 bases respectively, with 15 bases between them.